The 6 T cell receptor beta chains given below trace back to one sample, sequenced in a study of T cells after yellow fever vaccination (dated by TCRdb to between 2017 and 2020). Libraries were constructed by 5' RACE. TCRdb shows the sequencer as Illumina NovaSeq 6000. TCRdb applied fastp at Q25 and MiXCR to the public reads, then kept only in-frame beta chains. Rows matching on CDR3 protein sequence are summarized as one entry with the most common DNA and genes. Recorded for this sample are a few hundred thousand distinct CDR3 sequences; around 12% of them occurred a single time. The ten biggest clones cover approximately 3.4% of the sample. The treatment or condition label here, explained by the study, means: live attenuated yellow fever vaccine strain. The source material was CD4+ T cells sorted from PBMCs, sampled 15 days after the yellow fever booster vaccination. The receptors shown here come from a man between 18 and 35 years old who received the YFV17D yellow fever vaccine.

This clonotype was observed a few times. The J gene is TRBJ1-6, the V gene TRBV5-1, with D possibly TRBD1 on 6 matching bases. The CDR3 is 16 residues long. CDR1 is SGHRS, CDR2 YFSETQ, per germline. Trimming removed 0 bases from V and 3 bases from J, with 10 bases in between. This chain's CDR3 is CASSLGETGYNSPLHF. The CDR3 region has the DNA TGCGCCAGCAGCTTGGGAGAGACAGGCTATAATTCACCCCTCCACTTT.

The chain joins TRBV4-3 to TRBJ2-3; TRBD2 matches 7 bases. Germline V lookup: CDR1 LGHNA, CDR2 YSLEER. This CDR3 has 16 amino acids. Losses at the gene ends were 0 bases for V and 4 bases for J; bases not matched to a gene: 7. The CDR3 spells CASSQDSGLAADTQYF. CDR3 nucleotide sequence: TGCGCCAGCAGCCAAGACTCAGGGCTAGCGGCAGATACGCAGTATTTT.

The V and J genes are TRBV20-1 and TRBJ2-3; D ambiguous. Trimming took 0 bases from V and 1 from J, leaving 17 bases between them. The CDR3 is 17 residues long. Germline loops: CDR1 DFQATT, CDR2 SNEGSKA (reference sequence). CDR3 sequence reads: CSARDLGQVGGTDTQYF. The CDR3 coding sequence is TGCAGTGCTAGAGATCTAGGGCAGGTCGGCGGCACAGATACGCAGTATTTT.

This clonotype has just a few counts. The V call is TRBV12-3 or TRBV12-4, the J call TRBJ2-3; possible D gene TRBD2, 5 bases. The CDR3 runs to 14 residues. Trimming stripped 7 bases from V and 0 bases from J, with 11 bases between. CDR3 sequence reads: CASKEGLSTDTQYF. CDR3 sequence (DNA): TGTGCCAGCAAAGAGGGATTAAGCACAGATACGCAGTATTTT.

The rearrangement uses TRBV15 and TRBJ2-3; D is perhaps TRBD1 or TRBD2 (5 bases each). Germline-derived CDR1 and CDR2 are LNHNV and YYDKDF (reference sequence). Trimming took 11 bases from V and 1 from J, leaving 16 bases between them. This CDR3 has 14 amino acids. The CDR3, as DNA: TGTGCCCTGGGGGAACCGGGCCGCACAGATACGCAGTATTTT. This sequence encodes CALGEPGRTDTQYF.

The table lists this clonotype with a few counts. A much larger clone differs from this one at a single base, so this may be a read error. The chain recombines TRBV10-3 with TRBJ2-3, with D possibly being TRBD2 (6 bases). The CDR3 spans 11 residues. Trimming left V 6 bases short and J 6 bases short, with 7 bases between. Germline assignment: CDR1 ENHRY and CDR2 SYGVKD. Written as DNA, the CDR3 is TGTGCCATCAGGGAGGGGGATACGCAGTATTTT. It codes for CAIREGDTQYF.